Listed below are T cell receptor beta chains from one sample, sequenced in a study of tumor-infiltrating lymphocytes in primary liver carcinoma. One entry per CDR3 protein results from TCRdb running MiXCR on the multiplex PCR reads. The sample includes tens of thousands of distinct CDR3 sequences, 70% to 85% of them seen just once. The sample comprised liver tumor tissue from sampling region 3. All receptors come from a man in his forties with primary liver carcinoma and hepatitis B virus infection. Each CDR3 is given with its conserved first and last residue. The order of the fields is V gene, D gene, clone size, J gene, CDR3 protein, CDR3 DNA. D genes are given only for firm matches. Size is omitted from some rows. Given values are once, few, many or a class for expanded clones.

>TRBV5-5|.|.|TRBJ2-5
CASSLRRQRRQETQYF
TGTGCCAGCAGCTTGCGGCGCCAGAGGAGGCAAGAGACCCAGTACTTT
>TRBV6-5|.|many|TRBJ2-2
CASRERGGELFF
TGTGCCAGCAGGGAGAGGGGCGGGGAGCTGTTTTTT
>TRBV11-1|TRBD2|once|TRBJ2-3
CAGSRGLAVSTDMQYF
TGTGCCGGCAGCAGGGGACTAGCGGTTAGCACAGATATGCAGTATTTT
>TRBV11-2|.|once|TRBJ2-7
CASSLTNTAYEHHF
TGTGCCAGCAGCTTAACTAACACTGCCTACGAGCATCACTTC
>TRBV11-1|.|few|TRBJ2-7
CASNLRSSYEQYF
TGTGCCAGCAACTTAAGATCGTCCTACGAACAGTACTTC
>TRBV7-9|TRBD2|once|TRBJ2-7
CASSFYGGGTYGQYF
TGCGCCAGCAGCTTCTACGGCGGGGGTACCTACGGGCAGTACTTC
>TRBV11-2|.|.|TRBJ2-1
CASSLDRISGFF
TGTGCCAGCAGCTTAGATCGCATTAGTGGATTCTTC
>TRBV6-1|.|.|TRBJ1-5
CASSEAIRGVQPQHF
TGTGCCAGTAGTGAAGCCATAAGAGGGGTTCAGCCCCAGCATTTT
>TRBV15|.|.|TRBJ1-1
CATSFGPGTEVFF
.
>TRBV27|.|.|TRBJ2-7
CASSFSEGENEQYF
TGTGCCAGCAGTTTTTCCGAGGGAGAAAACGAGCAGTACTTC
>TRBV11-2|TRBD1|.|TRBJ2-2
CVSIILTGGGELFF
TGTGTCAGCATCATCCTGACAGGGGGCGGGGAGCTGTTTTTT
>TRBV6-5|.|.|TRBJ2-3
CVRMKPDTQYF
TGTGTCAGGATGAAGCCAGATACGCAGTATTTT
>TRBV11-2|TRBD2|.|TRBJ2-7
CASILSVGLAGGGYEQYF
TGTGCAAGCATCTTATCCGTAGGACTAGCGGGAGGGGGGTACGAGCAGTACTTC
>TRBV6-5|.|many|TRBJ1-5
CASSRTAGGTQPQHF
TGTGCCAGCAGTCGGACGGCCGGAGGGACTCAGCCCCAGCATTTT
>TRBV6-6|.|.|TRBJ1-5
CARSYRVEYSNQTQHF
TGTGCCAGAAGTTACAGAGTAGAGTATAGCAATCAGACCCAGCATTTT
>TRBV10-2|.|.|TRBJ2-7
CASRQPEPAEQYF
TGTGCCAGCAGACAACCGGAACCAGCCGAGCAGTACTTC
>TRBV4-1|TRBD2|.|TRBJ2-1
CASSQAGGHNEQFF
TGCGCAAGCAGTCAGGCGGGAGGGCACAATGAGCAGTTCTTC
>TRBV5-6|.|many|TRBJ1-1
CASSLAFGQINTEAFF
TGTGCCAGCAGCTTGGCCTTCGGACAGATTAACACTGAAGCTTTCTTT
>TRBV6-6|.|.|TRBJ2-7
CVSSYSTPSGSNEQYF
TGTGTCAGCAGTTACAGCACGCCTAGTGGGAGCAACGAGCAGTACTTC
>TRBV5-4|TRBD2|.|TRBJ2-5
CASTLSGRLQETQYF
TGTGCCAGCACCCTTAGCGGGAGGCTTCAAGAGACCCAGTACTTC
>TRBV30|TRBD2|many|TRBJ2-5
CAWSRGLAGGKETQYF
TGTGCCTGGAGTAGAGGACTAGCGGGAGGCAAGGAGACCCAGTACTTC
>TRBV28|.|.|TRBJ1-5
CASTPRGPQHF
TGTGCCAGCACCCCCCGCGGGCCCCAGCATTTT
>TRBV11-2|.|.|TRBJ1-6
CASSLQGNNSPIHF
TGTGCCAGCAGCTTACAGGGCAATAATTCACCCATCCACTTT
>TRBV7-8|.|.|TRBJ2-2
CASSLTPDTGELFF
TGTGCGAGCAGCTTAACTCCAGACACCGGGGAGCTGTTTTTT
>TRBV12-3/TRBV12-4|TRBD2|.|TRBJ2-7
CASSFSGSSCEQYF
TGTGCCAGCAGTTTTAGCGGGAGCTCCTGTGAGCAGTACTTC
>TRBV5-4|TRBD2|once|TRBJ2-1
CTSSLRAGGRNEQFF
TGTACCAGTAGCTTGAGAGCGGGAGGGCGGAATGAGCAGTTCTTC
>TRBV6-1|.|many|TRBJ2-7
CASSVMAHRGDEQYF
TGTGCCAGCAGTGTAATGGCACACCGGGGTGACGAGCAGTACTTC
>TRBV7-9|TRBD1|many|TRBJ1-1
CASSSSDQGADTEAFF
TGTGCCAGCAGCTCCAGCGACCAGGGGGCTGACACTGAAGCTTTCTTT
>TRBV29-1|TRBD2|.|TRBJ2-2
CIVEEAAGAPGELFF
TGCATCGTTGAAGAAGCTGCGGGAGCCCCCGGGGAGCTGTTTTTT